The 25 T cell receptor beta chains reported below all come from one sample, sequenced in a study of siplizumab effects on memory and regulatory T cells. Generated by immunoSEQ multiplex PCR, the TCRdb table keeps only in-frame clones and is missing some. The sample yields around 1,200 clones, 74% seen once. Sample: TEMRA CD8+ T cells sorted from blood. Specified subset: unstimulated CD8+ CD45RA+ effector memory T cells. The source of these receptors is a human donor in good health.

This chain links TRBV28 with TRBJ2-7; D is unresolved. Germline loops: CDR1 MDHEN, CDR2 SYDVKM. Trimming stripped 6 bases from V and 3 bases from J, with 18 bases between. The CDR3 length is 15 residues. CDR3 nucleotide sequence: TGTGCCAGCAGCCTGGCGCCTTATTCGAACTACGAGCAGTACTTC. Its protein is CASSLAPYSNYEQYF.

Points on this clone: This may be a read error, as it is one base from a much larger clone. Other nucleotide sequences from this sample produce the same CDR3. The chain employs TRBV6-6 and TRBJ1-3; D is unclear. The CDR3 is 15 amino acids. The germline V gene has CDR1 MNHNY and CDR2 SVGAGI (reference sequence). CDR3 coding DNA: TGCGCCAGCAGTTACCAAGAGGGATCAGGAAACACCATATATTTT. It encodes CASSYQEGSGNTIYF.

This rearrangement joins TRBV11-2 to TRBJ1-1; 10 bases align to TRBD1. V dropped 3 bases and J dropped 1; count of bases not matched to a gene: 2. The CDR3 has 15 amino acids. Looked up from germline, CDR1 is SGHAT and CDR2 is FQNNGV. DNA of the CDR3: TGTGCCAGCAGCTTGACAGGGGGCAAGAACACTGAAGCTTTCTTT. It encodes CASSLTGGKNTEAFF.

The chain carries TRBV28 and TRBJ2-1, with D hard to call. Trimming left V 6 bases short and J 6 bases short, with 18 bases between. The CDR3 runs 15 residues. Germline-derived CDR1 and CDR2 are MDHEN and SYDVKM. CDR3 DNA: TGTGCCAGCAGGAAGGAGATGGGTATGGGCAATGAGCAGTTCTTC. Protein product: CASRKEMGMGNEQFF.

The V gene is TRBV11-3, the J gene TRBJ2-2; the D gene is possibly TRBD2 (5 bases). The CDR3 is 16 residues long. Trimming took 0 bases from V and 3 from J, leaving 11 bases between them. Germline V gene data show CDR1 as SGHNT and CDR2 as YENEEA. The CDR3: CASSLEGWGDTGELFF. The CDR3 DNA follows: TGTGCCAGCAGCTTAGAGGGTTGGGGAGACACCGGGGAGCTGTTTTTT.

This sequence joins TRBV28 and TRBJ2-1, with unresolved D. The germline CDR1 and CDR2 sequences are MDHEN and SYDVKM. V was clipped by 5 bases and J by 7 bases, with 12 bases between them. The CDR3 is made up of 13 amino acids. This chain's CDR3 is CASSPSEGNEQFF. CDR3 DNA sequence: TGTGCCAGCAGTCCCAGCGAAGGAAATGAGCAGTTCTTC. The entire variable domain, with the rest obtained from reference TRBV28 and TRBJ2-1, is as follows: DVKVTQSSRYLVKRTGEKVFLECVQDMDHENMFWYRQDPGLGLRLIYFSYDVKMKEKGDIPEGYSVSREKKERFSLILESASTNQTSMYLCASSPSEGNEQFFGPGTRLTVL.

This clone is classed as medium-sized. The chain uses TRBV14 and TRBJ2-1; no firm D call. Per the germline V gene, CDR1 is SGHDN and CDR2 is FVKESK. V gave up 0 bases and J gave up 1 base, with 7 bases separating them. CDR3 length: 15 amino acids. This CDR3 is CASSQDSGSYNEQFF. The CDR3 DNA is TGTGCCAGCAGCCAAGATTCCGGGTCCTACAATGAGCAGTTCTTC.

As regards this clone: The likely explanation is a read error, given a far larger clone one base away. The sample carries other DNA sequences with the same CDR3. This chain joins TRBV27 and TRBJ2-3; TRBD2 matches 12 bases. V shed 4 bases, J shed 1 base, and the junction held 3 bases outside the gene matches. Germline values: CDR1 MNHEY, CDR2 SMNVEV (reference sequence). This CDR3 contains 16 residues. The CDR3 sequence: CASSSRLAGGTDTQYF. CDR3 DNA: TGTGCCAGCAGTTCCAGACTAGCGGGAGGCACAGATACGCAGTATTTT.

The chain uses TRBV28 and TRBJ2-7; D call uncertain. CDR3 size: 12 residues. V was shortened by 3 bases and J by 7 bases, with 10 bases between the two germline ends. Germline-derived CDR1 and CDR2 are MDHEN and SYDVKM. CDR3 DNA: TGTGCCAGCAGTTTGAACCTTAGGGAGCAGTACTTC. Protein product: CASSLNLREQYF.

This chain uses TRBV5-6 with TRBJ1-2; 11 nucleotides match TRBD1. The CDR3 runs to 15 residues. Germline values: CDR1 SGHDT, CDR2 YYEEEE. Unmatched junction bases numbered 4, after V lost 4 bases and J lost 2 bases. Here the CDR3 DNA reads TGTGCCAGCAGCAGGGACAGGGGGTGGAACTATGGCTACACCTTC. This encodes CASSRDRGWNYGYTF.

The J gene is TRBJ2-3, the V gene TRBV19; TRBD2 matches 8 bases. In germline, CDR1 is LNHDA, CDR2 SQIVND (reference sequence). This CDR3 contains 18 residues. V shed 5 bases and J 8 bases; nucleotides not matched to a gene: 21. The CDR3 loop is CASSSLYGAGEGRGTQYF. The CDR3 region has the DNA TGTGCCAGTAGTTCGCTTTATGGAGCGGGAGAGGGGCGGGGTACGCAGTATTTT.

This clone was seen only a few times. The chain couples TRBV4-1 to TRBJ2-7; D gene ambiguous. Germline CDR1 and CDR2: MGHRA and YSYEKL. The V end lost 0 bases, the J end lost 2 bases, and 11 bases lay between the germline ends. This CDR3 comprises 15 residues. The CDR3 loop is CASSQEERYTYEQYF. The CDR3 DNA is TGCGCCAGCAGCCAAGAAGAACGGTACACCTACGAGCAGTACTTC.

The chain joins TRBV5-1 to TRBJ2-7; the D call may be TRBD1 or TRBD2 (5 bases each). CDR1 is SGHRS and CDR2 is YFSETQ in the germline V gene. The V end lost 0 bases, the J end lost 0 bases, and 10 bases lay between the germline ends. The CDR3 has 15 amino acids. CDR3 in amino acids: CASSLDGANSYEQYF. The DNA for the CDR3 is TGCGCCAGCAGCTTGGACGGGGCTAACTCCTACGAGCAGTACTTC.

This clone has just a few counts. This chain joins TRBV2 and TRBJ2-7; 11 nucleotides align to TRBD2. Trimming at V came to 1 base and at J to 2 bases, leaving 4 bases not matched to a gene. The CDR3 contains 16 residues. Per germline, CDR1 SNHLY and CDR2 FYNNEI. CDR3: CASSEGTSGFTYEQYF. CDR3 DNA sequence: TGTGCCAGCAGTGAAGGGACTAGCGGGTTTACCTACGAGCAGTACTTC.

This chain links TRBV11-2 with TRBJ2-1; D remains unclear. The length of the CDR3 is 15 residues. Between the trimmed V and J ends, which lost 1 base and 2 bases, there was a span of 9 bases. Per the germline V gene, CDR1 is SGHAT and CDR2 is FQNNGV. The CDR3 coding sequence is TGTGCCAGCAGCTTAGTACGGGCACCCTACAATGAGCAGTTCTTC. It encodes CASSLVRAPYNEQFF.

The CDR3 DNA reads as TGTGCCAGCAGTTACTCTCCGGGTTCCTATGGCTACACCTTC. It is translated as CASSYSPGSYGYTF. The gene calls are TRBV6-6 and TRBJ1-2; D is undetermined. The germline gives CDR1 MNHNY, CDR2 SVGAGI (reference sequence). The CDR3 consists of 14 residues. V dropped 0 bases and J dropped 4 bases, with 9 bases sitting between them.

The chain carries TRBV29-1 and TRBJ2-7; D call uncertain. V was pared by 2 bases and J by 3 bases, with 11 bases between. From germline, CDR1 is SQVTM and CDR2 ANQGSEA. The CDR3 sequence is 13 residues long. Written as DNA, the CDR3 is TGCAGCGTTGAATTACCGAATTACTACGAGCAGTACTTC. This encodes CSVELPNYYEQYF.

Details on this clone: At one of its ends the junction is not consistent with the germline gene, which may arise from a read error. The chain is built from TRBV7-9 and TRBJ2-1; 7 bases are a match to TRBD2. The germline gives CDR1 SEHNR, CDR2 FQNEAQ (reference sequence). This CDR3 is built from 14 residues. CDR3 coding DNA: TGTGCTAGCAGTCCGCTGGGGAGGGAGGGTGAGCAGTTCTTC. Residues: CASSPLGREGEQFF.

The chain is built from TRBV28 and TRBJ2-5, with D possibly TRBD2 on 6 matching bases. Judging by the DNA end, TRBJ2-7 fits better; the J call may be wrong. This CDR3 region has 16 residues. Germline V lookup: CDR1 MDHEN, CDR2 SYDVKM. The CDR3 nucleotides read TGTGCCAGCAGCCCTCCGGCGTTCAGGAGGGTCTACGAGCAGTACTTC. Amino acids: CASSPPAFRRVYEQYF.

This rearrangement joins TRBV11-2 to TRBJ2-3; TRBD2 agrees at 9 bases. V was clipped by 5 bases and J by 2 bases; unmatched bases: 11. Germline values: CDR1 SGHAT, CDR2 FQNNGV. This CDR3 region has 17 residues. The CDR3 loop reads CASSPPGLAGYTDTQYF. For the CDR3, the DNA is TGTGCCAGCAGCCCCCCAGGGCTAGCGGGATACACAGATACGCAGTATTTT.

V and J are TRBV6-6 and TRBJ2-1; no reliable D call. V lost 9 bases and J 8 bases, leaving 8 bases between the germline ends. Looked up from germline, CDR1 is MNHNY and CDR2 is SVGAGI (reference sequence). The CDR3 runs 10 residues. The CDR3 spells CARPEHEQFF. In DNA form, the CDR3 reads TGTGCCAGACCAGAACATGAGCAGTTCTTC.

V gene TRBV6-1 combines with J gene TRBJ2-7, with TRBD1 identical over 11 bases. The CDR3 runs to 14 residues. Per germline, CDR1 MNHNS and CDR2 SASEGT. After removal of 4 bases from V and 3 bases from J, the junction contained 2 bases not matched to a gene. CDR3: CASSAGTGGYEQYF. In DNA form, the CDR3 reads TGTGCCAGCAGTGCCGGGACAGGGGGCTACGAGCAGTACTTC.

This CDR3 reads CASSLGPQGQYEQYF. In DNA form, the CDR3 reads TGTGCCAGCAGTTTGGGACCGCAGGGACAGTACGAGCAGTACTTC. The chain is built from TRBV27 and TRBJ2-7, with TRBD1 matching over 7 bases. The V gene's germline CDR1 is MNHEY and CDR2 SMNVEV (reference sequence). Unmatched junction bases numbered 9, after V lost 3 bases and J lost 4 bases. This CDR3 region has 15 residues.

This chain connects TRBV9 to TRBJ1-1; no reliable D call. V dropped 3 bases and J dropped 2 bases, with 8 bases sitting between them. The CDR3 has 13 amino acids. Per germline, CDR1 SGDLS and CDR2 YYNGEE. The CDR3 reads CASSGPENTEAFF. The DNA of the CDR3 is TGTGCCAGCAGCGGCCCAGAAAACACTGAAGCTTTCTTT.

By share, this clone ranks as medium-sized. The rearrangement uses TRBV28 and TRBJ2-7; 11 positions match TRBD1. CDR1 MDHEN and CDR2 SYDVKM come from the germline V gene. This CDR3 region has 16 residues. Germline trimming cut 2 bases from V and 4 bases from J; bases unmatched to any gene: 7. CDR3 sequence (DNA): TGTGCCAGCAGTTTAAGGACAGGGGGCAAGTTATACGAGCAGTACTTC. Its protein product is CASSLRTGGKLYEQYF.